This T cell receptor beta chain was sequenced during a study of shared clonotypes between healthy human individuals. The donor population consisted of healthy HIV-negative adults with no recent acute infections or vaccinations. Without sorting, samples used around 92 million PBMCs for genomic DNA. Study conclusions and caveats: The authors sampled blood alone, and tissue repertoires likely differ.

The table lists this clone with a count of one. The antigen is unknown. CDR3 length: 15 residues. The V end lost 0 bases, the J end lost 0 bases, and 7 bases lay between the germline ends. Looked up from germline, CDR1 is SGHRS and CDR2 is YFSETQ. The unsorted PBMC sample used ten immunoSEQ deep assay plates. The method was immunoSEQ multiplex PCR; TCRdb's version includes in-frame clones alone and lacks a portion of them. The profile shows approximately 510,000 clones, 70% to 80% of them singletons. The chain combines TRBV5-1 with TRBJ1-5; the D is unclear. Sequencing was carried out using PBMCs. The TCR sequence derives from a woman aged 40-49 years in good health. Some clones in this sample may be carry-over from other donors' samples. Here the CDR3 DNA reads TGCGCCAGCAGCTTGGGTTATAATAGCAATCAGCCCCAGCATTTT. Protein product: CASSLGYNSNQPQHF.